Shown below are 17 T cell receptor beta chains from a single sample sequenced in a study of a mutant IDH1 vaccine in newly diagnosed glioma. Time point reported: week 23, last vaccination. Vaccination used 300 ug of mutant IDH1 20-mer peptide per dose, with topical imiquimod. Measured with immunoSEQ multiplex PCR; TCRdb has only the in-frame clones, and not every one. Altogether 41,000 or so clones are present, more than 60% being singletons, with the ten largest covering around 5.8%. These receptors are not linked to any known antigen. Material: PBMCs, obtained from a glioma patient whose treatment included an IDH1 peptide vaccine. These receptor sequences come from a woman aged 40 to 49 with glioma. Some clones in this sample may be carry-over from other donors' samples.

This clone was counted a single time. V and J are TRBV4-2 and TRBJ2-1; the D call may be TRBD1 or TRBD2 (5 bases each). This CDR3 is 15 amino acids long. Germline CDR1 reads LGHNA; CDR2 reads YNFKEQ. Trimming cost V 1 base and J 6 bases, with 13 bases left between them. Here the CDR3 reads CASSQGWGTGNEQFF. The CDR3 nucleotides are TGTGCCAGCAGCCAAGGTTGGGGGACGGGCAATGAGCAGTTCTTC.

V and J are TRBV19 and TRBJ1-6; a possible D gene is TRBD1 (5 bases). V lost 5 bases and J 7 bases, leaving 12 bases between the germline ends. CDR1 and CDR2 from the germline V gene are LNHDA and SQIVND (reference sequence). The CDR3 totals 14 residues. CDR3 in amino acids: CASSPQRGNSPLHF. The CDR3 DNA follows: TGTGCCAGTAGTCCCCAGAGGGGAAATTCACCCCTCCACTTT. Based on the CDR3 plus reference TRBV19 and TRBJ1-6, the full variable domain is DGGITQSPKYLFRKEGQNVTLSCEQNLNHDAMYWYRQDPGQGLRLIYYSQIVNDFQKGDIAEGYSVSREKKESFPLTVTSAQKNPTAFYLCASSPQRGNSPLHFGNGTRLTVT.

The rearrangement joins TRBV7-2 to TRBJ2-7; 8 bases map to TRBD2. CDR3 length: 15 residues. Germline trimming cut 4 bases from V and 3 bases from J; bases unmatched to any gene: 8. Germline V gives CDR1 SGHTA, CDR2 FQGNSA. The CDR3 DNA sequence: TGTGCCAGCAGCTCTCGTAGCGGGAACGGCTACGAGCAGTACTTC. It specifies CASSSRSGNGYEQYF.

The J gene is TRBJ1-1, the V gene TRBV30, with a weak D call TRBD1 (5 bases). V was clipped by 2 bases and J by 3 bases, with 13 bases between them. The CDR3 runs to 14 residues. Germline CDR1 GTSNPN, CDR2 SVGIG (reference sequence). The CDR3 protein is CAWSTGTEDTEAFF. In DNA, the CDR3 is TGTGCCTGGAGTACCGGGACCGAAGACACTGAAGCTTTCTTT.

This chain uses TRBV19 with TRBJ2-3; either TRBD1 or TRBD2 may supply D (5 bases each). This CDR3 has 15 amino acids. V lost 7 bases to trimming and J lost 2 bases, with 16 bases between them. Germline V gene sequence: CDR1 LNHDA, CDR2 SQIVND (reference sequence). CDR3 in DNA: TGTGCCAGTACCATCGGGGACGGCTACACAGATACGCAGTATTTT. It codes for CASTIGDGYTDTQYF. The entire variable domain, with the rest obtained from reference TRBV19 and TRBJ2-3, is as follows: DGGITQSPKYLFRKEGQNVTLSCEQNLNHDAMYWYRQDPGQGLRLIYYSQIVNDFQKGDIAEGYSVSREKKESFPLTVTSAQKNPTAFYLCASTIGDGYTDTQYFGPGTRLTVL.

This sequence joins TRBV4-1 and TRBJ2-2, with unresolved D. This CDR3 has 17 residues. V was trimmed by 1 base and J by 0 bases, leaving 12 bases between them. CDR1 and CDR2 (germline): MGHRA, YSYEKL. CDR3 sequence: CASSQATVLTNTGELFF. The CDR3 nucleotides read TGCGCCAGCAGCCAAGCCACAGTCCTCACGAACACCGGGGAGCTGTTTTTT.

This clone has only one observation. The V call is TRBV7-2, the J call TRBJ2-7, with D unresolved. V was cut by 3 bases and J by 4 bases, with 10 bases left in between. Germline CDR1 reads SGHTA; CDR2 reads FQGNSA. This CDR3 spans 13 amino acids. The CDR3: CASSFRIFYEQYF. CDR3 nucleotide sequence: TGTGCCAGCAGCTTTCGGATCTTTTACGAGCAGTACTTC.

This clone was observed once. V is TRBV9 and J is TRBJ1-2; TRBD1 matches 7 bases. Per the germline V gene, CDR1 is SGDLS and CDR2 is YYNGEE. The junction had 10 bases not matched to a gene; V was cut back by 4 bases and J by 4 bases. This CDR3 contains 15 residues. CDR3 loop: CASSSRDRSAYGYTF. The CDR3 bases are TGTGCCAGCAGCTCACGGGACAGATCAGCCTATGGCTACACCTTC.

This chain connects TRBV2 to TRBJ1-3, with D uncertain. The V gene's germline CDR1 is SNHLY and CDR2 FYNNEI. The CDR3 is made up of 15 amino acids. Deletions cut 5 bases from V and 2 bases from J, with 13 bases between. CDR3 protein: CASSPLEGAGNTIYF. The CDR3 nucleotides are TGTGCCAGCAGTCCCCTGGAAGGTGCTGGAAACACCATATATTTT.

A few counts support this clone. The gene calls are TRBV5-1 and TRBJ2-7; the D gene is possibly TRBD1 (5 bases). Trimming left V 2 bases short and J 5 bases short, with 8 bases between. This CDR3 comprises 12 residues. The germline gives CDR1 SGHRS, CDR2 YFSETQ. CDR3 sequence reads: CASSFRVHEQYF. In DNA, the CDR3 is TGCGCCAGCAGCTTCAGGGTACACGAGCAGTACTTC.

The V and J genes are TRBV4-2 and TRBJ1-1; D is unresolved. CDR1 is LGHNA, CDR2 YNFKEQ, per germline. This CDR3 is 14 amino acids long. V was clipped by 1 base and J by 5 bases, with 11 bases between them. This CDR3 is CASSQVTGGTEAFF. The CDR3 region has the DNA TGTGCCAGCAGCCAAGTTACGGGCGGGACTGAAGCTTTCTTT.

This chain joins TRBV19 and TRBJ1-1, with 7 positions matching TRBD1. This CDR3 spans 13 amino acids. Germline V lookup: CDR1 LNHDA, CDR2 SQIVND (reference sequence). Trimming cost V 7 bases and J 4 bases; bases outside gene matches: 6. CDR3 loop: CASIPAGGTEAFF. The CDR3 DNA sequence: TGTGCCAGTATCCCCGCAGGGGGCACTGAAGCTTTCTTT. The variable domain in full, with the rest retrieved from reference TRBV19 and TRBJ1-1, is DGGITQSPKYLFRKEGQNVTLSCEQNLNHDAMYWYRQDPGQGLRLIYYSQIVNDFQKGDIAEGYSVSREKKESFPLTVTSAQKNPTAFYLCASIPAGGTEAFFGQGTRLTVV.

The chain carries TRBV15 and TRBJ2-1; 10 positions agree with TRBD2. Germline V lookup: CDR1 LNHNV, CDR2 YYDKDF (reference sequence). The CDR3 length is 15 residues. Trimming cost V 8 bases and J 4 bases; bases outside gene matches: 8. The CDR3 bases are TGTGCCACCGGGGAGGGACTAGCGCATTACAATGAGCAGTTCTTC. Protein: CATGEGLAHYNEQFF.

The rearrangement uses TRBV7-2 and TRBJ2-1; 11 bases map to TRBD1. Germline CDR1 reads SGHTA; CDR2 reads FQGNSA. The CDR3 extends over 15 amino acids. J lost 9 bases, V lost 1 base, and 5 bases had no gene match. The CDR3 sequence is CASSLGGDRGGEQFF. The CDR3 DNA follows: TGTGCCAGCAGCTTAGGTGGGGACAGGGGGGGTGAGCAGTTCTTC.

This clone has just a few counts. This rearrangement joins TRBV6-1 to TRBJ2-7, with D perhaps matching TRBD1 or TRBD2 (5 bases each). With 1 base removed from V and 1 base from J, the gap between germline ends came to 23 bases. Germline V CDR1 and CDR2: MNHNS, SASEGT. The CDR3 extends over 19 amino acids. The CDR3 loop reads CASSEVDEGLTLLSYEQYF. As DNA, the CDR3 is TGTGCCAGCAGTGAAGTAGACGAGGGGCTCACGCTCCTTTCCTACGAGCAGTACTTC.

V is TRBV15 and J is TRBJ1-2; D may be TRBD1 (6 bases). From germline, CDR1 is LNHNV and CDR2 YYDKDF (reference sequence). CDR3 length equals 13 residues. The V end was cut by 2 bases, the J end by 8 bases, with 12 bases between. In DNA form, the CDR3 reads TGTGCCACCAGCAGAAGGACAGCACAGGGCTACACCTTC. It codes for CATSRRTAQGYTF.

This chain links TRBV6-5 with TRBJ1-1, with 8 bases lining up with TRBD1. Germline V CDR1 and CDR2: MNHEY, SVGAGI. V was clipped by 6 bases and J by 3 bases; unmatched bases: 6. This CDR3 comprises 14 residues. In nucleotides, the CDR3 is TGTGCCAGCAGCAGGGGGCAGGGTTACACTGAAGCTTTCTTT. It yields the protein CASSRGQGYTEAFF.